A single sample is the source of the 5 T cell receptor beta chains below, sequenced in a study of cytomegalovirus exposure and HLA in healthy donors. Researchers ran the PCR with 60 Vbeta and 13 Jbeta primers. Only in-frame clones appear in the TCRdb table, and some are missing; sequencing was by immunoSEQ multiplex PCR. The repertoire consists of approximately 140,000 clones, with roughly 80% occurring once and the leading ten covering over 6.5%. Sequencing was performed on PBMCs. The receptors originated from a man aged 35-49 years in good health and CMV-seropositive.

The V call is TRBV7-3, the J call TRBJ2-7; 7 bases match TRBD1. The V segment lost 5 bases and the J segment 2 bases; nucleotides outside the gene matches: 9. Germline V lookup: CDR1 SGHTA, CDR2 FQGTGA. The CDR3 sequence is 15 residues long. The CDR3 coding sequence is TGTGCCAGCAGCCGGCCCTCTAGGGGGCCCTACGAGCAGTACTTC. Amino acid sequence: CASSRPSRGPYEQYF.

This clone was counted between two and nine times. The CDR3 nucleotides are TGCGCCAGCAGCCAAGATCGGGGCAGGGGGGAGACCCAGTACTTC. Its protein is CASSQDRGRGETQYF. The chain joins TRBV4-1 to TRBJ2-5; 7 bases are shared with TRBD1. V lost 0 bases and J lost 5; bases outside the gene matches: 6. Germline V lookup: CDR1 MGHRA, CDR2 YSYEKL. This CDR3 region has 15 residues.

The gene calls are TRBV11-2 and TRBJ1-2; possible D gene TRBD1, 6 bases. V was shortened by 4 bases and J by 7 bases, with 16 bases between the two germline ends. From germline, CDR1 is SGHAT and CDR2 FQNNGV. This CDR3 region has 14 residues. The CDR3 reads CASSSPGGRGGYTF. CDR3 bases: TGTGCCAGCAGCTCCCCCGGGGGGCGCGGTGGCTACACCTTC. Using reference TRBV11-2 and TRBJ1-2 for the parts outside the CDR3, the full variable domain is EAGVAQSPRYKIIEKRQSVAFWCNPISGHATLYWYQQILGQGPKLLIQFQNNGVVDDSQLPKDRFSAERLKGVDSTLKIQPAKLEDSAVYLCASSSPGGRGGYTFGSGTRLTVV.

The DNA for the CDR3 is TGTGCCAGCAGCGTAGCAGGGGTAGGGGGAAGCAATTCACCCCTCCACTTT. It is translated as CASSVAGVGGSNSPLHF. The chain combines TRBV9 with TRBJ1-6, with a possible D match to TRBD1 (6 bases). Trimming took 0 bases from V and 7 from J, leaving 17 bases between them. The CDR3 loop spans 17 amino acids. CDR1 and CDR2 from the germline V gene are SGDLS and YYNGEE.

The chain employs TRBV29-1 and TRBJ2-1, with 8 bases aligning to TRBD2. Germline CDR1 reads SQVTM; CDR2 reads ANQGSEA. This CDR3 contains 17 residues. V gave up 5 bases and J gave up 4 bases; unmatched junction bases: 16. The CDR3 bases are TGCAGCGTTCCCCTTAGCGGGACGGGAGGTGGATACAATGAGCAGTTCTTC. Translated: CSVPLSGTGGGYNEQFF.